The present entry profiles one TCR beta chain with its context. What it recognizes is unknown. Assay: immunoSEQ multiplex PCR; the TCRdb copy retains only in-frame clones and omits some. In the table there are fewer than 55,000 clones, approximately 79% of which are singletons. Losses at the gene ends were 4 bases for V and 7 bases for J; bases not matched to a gene: 13. Germline V gene sequence: CDR1 SGHRS, CDR2 YFSETQ. This CDR3 spans 16 amino acids. The data originate from a study of OX40 agonist ivuxolimab in advanced cancers. Across the whole study: With ivuxolimab, an agonistic anti-OX40 (CD134) antibody, patients were treated. The study enrolled dose-escalation patients with hepatocellular carcinoma, melanoma, renal cell or head and neck cancer.

Study conclusions and caveats: Not determined was the antigen specificity of the expanded peripheral T cells.

The specimen was CD4+ or CD8+ T cells sorted from blood, collected in a trial of the OX40 agonist ivuxolimab. This chain joins TRBV5-1 and TRBJ2-5; TRBD1 aligns across 10 bases. This TCR derives from an adult with an advanced solid tumor such as melanoma, head and neck, liver or kidney cancer. The CDR3 region is CASSPSGGDRGGTQYF. In DNA form, the CDR3 reads TGCGCCAGCAGCCCCAGCGGTGGGGACAGGGGAGGGACCCAGTACTTC.